These 3 T cell receptor beta chains share one sample of origin, sequenced in a study of a mutant IDH1 vaccine in newly diagnosed glioma. Using immunoSEQ multiplex PCR, the repertoire was profiled, and TCRdb retains in-frame clones only, with some absent. The data show tens of thousands of clones, about 83% seen once. Time point here: baseline, week 1 (first vaccination visit). Specified treatment: pre-vaccination baseline after standard-of-care therapy. The sample was PBMCs, taken from a glioma patient treated with radiotherapy, temozolomide or both. Receptors originate from a woman aged 40 to 50 with glioma.

The CDR3 DNA sequence: TGTGCCAGCAGCGTAGCTACGGGGGGTCGGGGACAGGGGAAAGAGGGGCCCTATGGCTACACCTTC. It encodes CASSVATGGRGQGKEGPYGYTF. This chain links TRBV9 with TRBJ1-2; 10 bases line up with TRBD1. The CDR3 covers 22 residues. Germline CDR1 SGDLS, CDR2 YYNGEE. V lost 0 bases to trimming and J lost 4 bases; unmatched junction nucleotides: 24. Variable domain in full (rest from reference TRBV9 and TRBJ1-2): DSGVTQTPKHLITATGQRVTLRCSPRSGDLSVYWYQQSLDQGLQFLIQYYNGEERAKGNILERFSAQQFPDLHSELNLSSLELGDSALYFCASSVATGGRGQGKEGPYGYTFGSGTRLTVV.

This clone appeared a single time. The V gene is TRBV6-5, the J gene TRBJ1-2; D might be TRBD1 (6 bases). CDR1 and CDR2 (germline): MNHEY, SVGAGI. The V gene lost 5 bases and the J gene lost 7 bases, with 14 bases spanning the gap. This CDR3 is built from 13 residues. CDR3 nucleotide sequence: TGTGCCAGCAGTCCTGTACAGGGATTTGGCTACACCTTC. Protein product: CASSPVQGFGYTF.

This rearrangement joins TRBV2 to TRBJ2-7; perhaps D is TRBD1 or TRBD2 (5 bases each). Germline CDR1 reads SNHLY; CDR2 reads FYNNEI. The ends were cut back, 6 bases at V and 5 bases at J, with 11 bases in the middle. There are 12 residues in the CDR3. CDR3 DNA sequence: TGTGCCAGCAGGCCAGGGAGAGACGAGCAGTACTTC. Translating gives CASRPGRDEQYF. Variable domain in full (rest from reference TRBV2 and TRBJ2-7): EPEVTQTPSHQVTQMGQEVILRCVPISNHLYFYWYRQILGQKVEFLVSFYNNEISEKSEIFDDQFSVERPDGSNFTLKIRSTKLEDSAMYFCASRPGRDEQYFGPGTRLTVT.